A single sample is the source of the 13 T cell receptor beta chains below, sequenced in a study of blood T cell repertoires in COVID-19. Assay used: immunoSEQ multiplex PCR; TCRdb lists only in-frame clones, some missing. The sample lists 400,000 or so clones, around 90% occurring once. Material: peripheral blood. The receptor set was obtained from a man younger than 35 with COVID-19, enrolled during active disease.

The genes are TRBV3-1 (or the pseudogene TRBV3-2) and TRBJ1-2; a weak D match, TRBD1 (6 bases). From germline, CDR1 is LGHDT and CDR2 YNNKEL (reference sequence). Trimming left V 2 bases short and J 8 bases short, with 15 bases between. The CDR3 loop spans 14 amino acids. CDR3 in amino acids: CASSQRAGARGYTF. In DNA form, the CDR3 reads TGTGCCAGCAGCCAACGGGCGGGGGCGAGAGGCTACACCTTC.

This clone was detected once. The V call is TRBV2, the J call TRBJ2-5, with 11 nucleotides matching TRBD2. V was pared by 2 bases and J by 5 bases, with 16 bases of the junction left unmatched. Germline V gene lookup returns CDR1 SNHLY and CDR2 FYNNEI. The CDR3 contains 19 residues. The CDR3 sequence: CASSELGETSGDRGETQYF. CDR3 DNA sequence: TGTGCCAGCAGTGAACTCGGGGAGACTAGCGGGGACCGGGGGGAGACCCAGTACTTC.

CDR3 in amino acids: CATRDFGQGGHNQPQHF. The CDR3 nucleotides read TGTGCCACCAGAGACTTTGGACAGGGGGGCCACAATCAGCCCCAGCATTTT. This chain uses TRBV24-1 with TRBJ1-5, with 10 bases that match TRBD1. This CDR3 contains 17 residues. Germline V gene lookup returns CDR1 KGHDR and CDR2 SFDVKD. The trim removed 7 bases at V and 3 bases at J, leaving 11 bases unmatched.

The V gene is TRBV15, the J gene TRBJ2-1, with TRBD2 matching 11 bases. J was trimmed by 0 bases and V by 4 bases; bases with no gene match: 5. CDR3 length equals 17 residues. Germline-derived CDR1 and CDR2 are LNHNV and YYDKDF (reference sequence). CDR3 loop: CATSTLAGGSSYNEQFF. For the CDR3, the DNA is TGTGCCACCAGCACCCTAGCGGGGGGCAGCTCCTACAATGAGCAGTTCTTC.

The chain has TRBV25-1 and TRBJ1-2, with D unresolved. The CDR3 contains 14 residues. The ends were cut back, 2 bases at V and 2 bases at J, with 9 bases in the middle. Germline CDR1 and CDR2: MGHDK and SYGVNS. Written as DNA, the CDR3 is TGTGCCAGCAGTGAACCAGGAGGGAACTATGGCTACACCTTC. As protein: CASSEPGGNYGYTF.

The chain is built from TRBV7-6 and TRBJ2-1; 7 bases agree with TRBD1. In germline, CDR1 is SGHVS, CDR2 FNYEAQ. Germline trimming cut 8 bases from V and 7 bases from J; bases unmatched to any gene: 2. The length of the CDR3 is 11 residues. CDR3 sequence reads: CASATGNEQFF. CDR3 coding DNA: TGTGCCAGCGCGACAGGGAATGAGCAGTTCTTC.

Written as DNA, the CDR3 is TGCGCCAGCACAACCGACAGTACTGATGAAAAACTGTTTTTT. It encodes CASTTDSTDEKLFF. The chain has TRBV5-1 and TRBJ1-4; D might be TRBD1 (5 bases). The V end was cut by 6 bases, the J end by 6 bases, with 15 bases between. CDR1 is SGHRS, CDR2 YFSETQ, per germline. This CDR3 comprises 14 residues. Using reference TRBV5-1 and TRBJ1-4 for the parts outside the CDR3, the full variable domain is KAGVTQTPRYLIKTRGQQVTLSCSPISGHRSVSWYQQTPGQGLQFLFEYFSETQRNKGNFPGRFSGRQFSNSRSEMNVSTLELGDSALYLCASTTDSTDEKLFFGSGTQLSVL.

The V gene is TRBV10-3, the J gene TRBJ2-3, with TRBD2 matching over 8 bases. CDR3 size: 16 residues. The ends lost 0 bases at V and 2 bases at J; junction bases unmatched: 4. Per germline, CDR1 ENHRY and CDR2 SYGVKD. The CDR3 protein is CAISESSGGFTDTQYF. The CDR3 DNA follows: TGTGCCATCAGTGAGTCAAGCGGGGGATTCACAGATACGCAGTATTTT.

The chain's CDR3 is CASKLGGTGGGAFF. The CDR3 DNA reads TGTGCCAGCAAATTGGGGGGGACAGGAGGAGGGGCTTTCTTT. This chain uses TRBV11-3 with TRBJ1-1, with 8 bases aligning to TRBD1. V shed 7 bases, J shed 11 bases, and the junction held 15 bases outside the gene matches. This CDR3 has 14 amino acids. Germline V gene data show CDR1 as SGHNT and CDR2 as YENEEA.

This clone was recorded only once. The same CDR3 arises from other DNA sequences in this sample as well. The V call is TRBV6-1, the J call TRBJ1-2, with D possibly matching TRBD1 (6 bases). The ends were cut back, 2 bases at V and 4 bases at J, with 8 bases in the middle. The V gene's germline CDR1 is MNHNS and CDR2 SASEGT. CDR3 length: 13 amino acids. The CDR3 loop is CASSETTGYGYTF. The CDR3 DNA sequence: TGTGCCAGCAGTGAAACGACAGGCTATGGCTACACCTTC.

Comment on this clone: This may arise from a read error, as a much more abundant clone is one base away. The chain combines TRBV6-5 with TRBJ2-7; D is unclear. V was trimmed by 5 bases and J by 4 bases, leaving 3 bases between them. The CDR3 runs to 10 residues. The germline gives CDR1 MNHEY, CDR2 SVGAGI. The DNA for the CDR3 is TGTGCCAGCAGTCGGTACGAGCAGTACTTC. Translating gives CASSRYEQYF.

The chain links TRBV23-1 to TRBJ2-7; TRBD1 matches at 8 bases. TRBV23-1 is marked as an open reading frame, function uncertain. This CDR3 region has 18 residues. Trimming at V came to 6 bases and at J to 4 bases, leaving 20 bases not matched to a gene. DNA of the CDR3: TGCGCCAGCAGCGCACTGAGTGGCCGACAGGGGAGTGGATACGAGCAGTACTTC. Translation gives CASSALSGRQGSGYEQYF.

CDR3 bases: TGTGCCAGCAGCTGGACTAGCGGGAGAATTGAGCAGTTCTTC. The encoded protein is CASSWTSGRIEQFF. The chain combines TRBV7-2 with TRBJ2-1; TRBD2 aligns across 13 bases. CDR1 and CDR2 (germline): SGHTA, FQGNSA. The V gene end was trimmed by 4 bases and the J gene end by 9 bases; junction bases not matched to a gene: 3. The CDR3 is 14 amino acids.